This passage covers 32 T cell receptor beta chains from one sample sequenced in a study of T cells in Graves' hyperthyroidism and ophthalmopathy. Amplification of TCR beta CDR3 regions was performed using RNA transcripts as template. HTBI primers were employed in a first-round RT-PCR of the TCR CDR3. TCRdb reprocessed the multiplex PCR reads via MiXCR and lists one record per CDR3 protein. The profile shows hundreds of thousands of distinct CDR3 sequences, around 13% of them singletons. Material: blood. The source of these receptors is a woman under 30 with Graves' hyperthyroidism.

This clonotype was counted ten times or more. This chain joins TRBV7-9 and TRBJ2-5; 7 bases map to TRBD1. Germline CDR1 reads SEHNR; CDR2 reads FQNEAQ (reference sequence). V was clipped by 7 bases and J by 1 base; unmatched bases: 3. This CDR3 is built from 13 residues. CDR3 coding DNA: TGTGCCAGCACCGGGACAGCCCAAGAGACCCAGTACTTC. Translated, it gives CASTGTAQETQYF.

This clonotype was seen many times. Compared with germline, one end of the junction differs, possibly owing to a read error. The J gene is TRBJ1-5, the V gene TRBV12-3 or TRBV12-4; D is possibly TRBD1 (6 bases). The CDR3 loop spans 13 amino acids. Here the CDR3 DNA reads TGCGCCAGCAGCCCTGGACAGAATCAGCCCCAGCATTTT. Its translation is CASSPGQNQPQHF.

This clonotype was recorded at least ten times. The chain joins TRBV6-2 or TRBV6-3 to TRBJ2-1, with 7 bases matching TRBD2. With V trimmed by 7 bases and J by 0 bases, 9 bases remained unmatched. Germline values: CDR1 MNHEY, CDR2 SVGEGT. CDR3 size: 16 residues. DNA of the CDR3: TGTGCCAGCACCCGGGCTAGCGGCAGCTCCTACAATGAGCAGTTCTTC. Translation gives CASTRASGSSYNEQFF.

This clonotype showed up many times. This chain uses TRBV6-2 or TRBV6-3 with TRBJ2-3, with 7 bases aligning to TRBD2. CDR1 is MNHEY, CDR2 SVGEGT, per germline. The junction had 8 bases not matched to a gene; V was cut back by 4 bases and J by 7 bases. The CDR3 has 14 amino acids. CDR3 loop: CASSSERERNTQYF. In nucleotides, the CDR3 is TGTGCCAGCAGTTCAGAGCGGGAAAGGAATACGCAGTATTTT.

This clonotype was seen many times. The gene calls are TRBV30 and TRBJ1-1; D is undetermined. The CDR3 spans 14 residues. V gave up 6 bases and J gave up 0 bases, with 14 bases separating them. The germline gives CDR1 GTSNPN, CDR2 SVGIG (reference sequence). The chain's CDR3 is CACPRAGMNTEAFF. Here the CDR3 DNA reads TGTGCCTGTCCGCGGGCCGGCATGAACACTGAAGCTTTCTTT.

The CDR3 loop is CASSGTSGRVAKGEQFF. The CDR3 nucleotides are TGTGCCAGCAGTGGGACTAGCGGGAGGGTCGCGAAGGGTGAGCAGTTCTTC. This chain links TRBV2 with TRBJ2-1; TRBD2 aligns across 15 bases. Germline V gene sequence: CDR1 SNHLY, CDR2 FYNNEI. The CDR3 sequence is 17 residues long. Trimming removed 4 bases from V and 9 bases from J; junction bases left unmatched: 10. Complete variable domain (other parts from reference TRBV2 and TRBJ2-1): EPEVTQTPSHQVTQMGQEVILRCVPISNHLYFYWYRQILGQKVEFLVSFYNNEISEKSEIFDDQFSVERPDGSNFTLKIRSTKLEDSAMYFCASSGTSGRVAKGEQFFGPGTRLTVL.

The chain links TRBV5-5 to TRBJ2-6; possible D gene TRBD1, 5 bases. The CDR3 spans 16 residues. From germline, CDR1 is SGHKS and CDR2 YYEKEE (reference sequence). Trimming cost V 3 bases and J 2 bases, with 12 bases left between them. The CDR3 sequence is CASSSLQAPGANVLTF. DNA of the CDR3: TGTGCCAGCAGCTCCCTACAGGCTCCTGGGGCCAACGTCCTGACTTTC.

This clonotype was observed many times. The chain carries TRBV28 and TRBJ2-7; tentative D call: TRBD1 (5 bases). CDR1 and CDR2 (germline): MDHEN, SYDVKM. V was cut by 6 bases and J by 2 bases, with 11 bases left in between. The CDR3 totals 13 residues. CDR3 DNA: TGTGCCAGCAGACCCGACAGAGCCTACGAGCAGTACTTC. Translated: CASRPDRAYEQYF.

This clonotype has more than one count but fewer than ten. V usage is TRBV29-1 and J usage is TRBJ2-7; 8 bases line up with TRBD1. J gave up 5 bases and V 4 bases, and 4 bases lay outside the gene matches. This CDR3 spans 12 amino acids. Germline CDR1 reads SQVTM; CDR2 reads ANQGSEA. The CDR3 protein is CSVARGQDEQYF. The CDR3 coding sequence is TGCAGCGTTGCCAGGGGGCAGGACGAGCAGTACTTC.

This clonotype was seen repeatedly, ten times or more. This rearrangement joins TRBV11-3 to TRBJ2-7, with unresolved D. Germline CDR1 is SGHNT and CDR2 is YENEEA. Trimming cost V 4 bases and J 0 bases, with 10 bases left between them. The CDR3 covers 14 residues. CDR3 protein: CASSWGRSSYEQYF. CDR3 DNA: TGTGCCAGCAGCTGGGGTAGGAGCTCCTACGAGCAGTACTTC.

At least ten counts were recorded for this clonotype. The V gene is TRBV28, the J gene TRBJ2-3, with 9 bases lining up with TRBD2. The J segment lost 2 bases and the V segment lost 1 base, leaving 4 bases of the junction unmatched. Germline values: CDR1 MDHEN, CDR2 SYDVKM. There are 16 residues in the CDR3. The CDR3 sequence: CASSLLAGVLTDTQYF. As DNA, the CDR3 is TGTGCCAGCAGTTTATTAGCGGGGGTCCTCACAGATACGCAGTATTTT.

This clonotype has at least ten counts. The J gene is TRBJ2-7, the V gene TRBV6-6; D remains ambiguous. V shed 0 bases and J shed 2 bases, with 11 bases lying between them. Germline-derived CDR1 and CDR2 are MNHNY and SVGAGI (reference sequence). The CDR3 has 15 amino acids. CDR3 nucleotide sequence: TGTGCCAGCAGTTACTCGAATACCGGACCCTACGAGCAGTACTTC. This sequence encodes CASSYSNTGPYEQYF.

This clonotype was recorded many times. The chain uses TRBV7-2 and TRBJ2-1; D is uncertain. V was pared by 3 bases and J by 2 bases, with 8 bases between. CDR3 size: 14 residues. Germline values: CDR1 SGHTA, CDR2 FQGNSA. CDR3 residues: CASSFRQAYNEQFF. The CDR3, as DNA: TGTGCCAGCAGCTTCAGGCAGGCCTACAATGAGCAGTTCTTC. The full variable domain, its missing parts supplied by reference TRBV7-2 and TRBJ2-1, is GAGVSQSPSNKVTEKGKDVELRCDPISGHTALYWYRQSLGQGLEFLIYFQGNSAPDKSGLPSDRFSAERTGGSVSTLTIQRTQQEDSAVYLCASSFRQAYNEQFFGPGTRLTVL.

This clonotype was found many times. The J gene is TRBJ1-2, the V gene TRBV11-3; a possible D gene is TRBD1 (5 bases). The CDR3 has 12 amino acids. Trimming took off 5 bases at V and 8 bases at J, with 12 bases between the two ends. Per the germline V gene, CDR1 is SGHNT and CDR2 is YENEEA. CDR3 nucleotide sequence: TGTGCCAGCAGCGCTCAGGGTGACGGCTACACCTTC. It is translated as CASSAQGDGYTF.

The rearrangement uses TRBV27 and TRBJ1-2; the D gene is possibly TRBD1 (6 bases). Between the trimmed V and J ends, which lost 8 bases and 3 bases, there was a span of 13 bases. The CDR3 runs to 13 residues. From germline, CDR1 is MNHEY and CDR2 SMNVEV (reference sequence). The CDR3: CASGQPEHYGYTF. The DNA for the CDR3 is TGTGCCAGCGGACAGCCGGAGCACTATGGCTACACCTTC.

This clonotype was seen at least ten times. This chain joins TRBV28 and TRBJ2-7; D unclear. The CDR3 sequence is 14 residues long. Germline values: CDR1 MDHEN, CDR2 SYDVKM. Trimming left V 2 bases short and J 6 bases short, with 14 bases between. This CDR3 is CASSLRADGVEQYF. Written as DNA, the CDR3 is TGTGCCAGCAGTTTAAGAGCTGATGGGGTCGAGCAGTACTTC.

This clonotype occurred many times. The chain has TRBV5-1 and TRBJ2-2, with a weak D call TRBD1 (6 bases). CDR3 length: 14 residues. Germline-derived CDR1 and CDR2 are SGHRS and YFSETQ. V dropped 3 bases and J dropped 4 bases, with 10 bases sitting between them. The CDR3 loop reads CASSSDRITGELFF. Written as DNA, the CDR3 is TGCGCCAGCAGCTCGGACAGAATCACCGGGGAGCTGTTTTTT.

This clonotype was picked up a small number of times. This sequence joins TRBV28 and TRBJ1-3; D is possibly TRBD1 (6 bases). Germline CDR1 is MDHEN and CDR2 is SYDVKM. This CDR3 comprises 15 residues. Trimming removed 7 bases from V and 1 base from J, with 14 bases in between. CDR3: CASKTGTSSGNTIYF. Written as DNA, the CDR3 is TGTGCCAGCAAAACCGGGACATCATCTGGAAACACCATATATTTT.

The sample holds many counts of this clonotype. The rearrangement links TRBV7-2 to TRBJ2-5; TRBD2 agrees at 10 bases. V shed 1 base, J shed 5 bases, and the junction held 7 bases outside the gene matches. This CDR3 comprises 16 residues. Germline values: CDR1 SGHTA, CDR2 FQGNSA. CDR3 coding DNA: TGTGCCAGCAGCTTAGGGGTGCTAGCGGGAGTGGAGACCCAGTACTTC. Translating gives CASSLGVLAGVETQYF.

This clonotype was recorded many times. The V gene is TRBV2, the J gene TRBJ2-3; 12 positions match TRBD2. This CDR3 spans 15 amino acids. With 6 bases clipped from V and 3 bases from J, the junction kept 4 bases outside the gene matches. Germline CDR1 reads SNHLY; CDR2 reads FYNNEI. CDR3 nucleotides: TGTGCCAGCAGGGATGGACTAGCGGGAACAGATACGCAGTATTTT. Translated: CASRDGLAGTDTQYF.

The V call is TRBV6-1, the J call TRBJ2-3; D not resolved. This CDR3 has 15 residues. With 11 bases removed from V and 11 bases from J, the gap between germline ends came to 29 bases. Germline V lookup: CDR1 MNHNS, CDR2 SASEGT. The CDR3 region is CAGDPPVGLKVGQYF. The DNA for the CDR3 is TGTGCCGGCGACCCGCCCGTGGGCCTAAAAGTCGGGCAGTATTTT.

This clonotype was counted many times. CDR3 nucleotides: TGTGCCAGCAGTGATTCGGGCGGCTCCTACAATGAGCAGTTCTTC. Translating gives CASSDSGGSYNEQFF. V and J are TRBV27 and TRBJ2-1, with D unclear. The germline CDR1 and CDR2 sequences are MNHEY and SMNVEV (reference sequence). V lost 5 bases, J lost 0 bases, and 11 bases lay in between. The CDR3 consists of 15 residues.

The CDR3 region is CASSLALTARDTQYF. The CDR3 DNA reads TGTGCCAGCAGCTTAGCGCTTACGGCTAGAGATACGCAGTATTTT. The chain employs TRBV7-2 and TRBJ2-3; D is unclear. The germline V and J ends were trimmed by 0 bases and 5 bases, with 12 bases remaining between them. The CDR3 spans 15 residues. Per germline, CDR1 SGHTA and CDR2 FQGNSA.

This clonotype appeared many times. The V call is TRBV30, the J call TRBJ2-3; D uncertain. The CDR3 length is 10 residues. Germline V gene data show CDR1 as GTSNPN and CDR2 as SVGIG (reference sequence). The V gene lost 2 bases and the J gene lost 3 bases, with 0 bases spanning the gap. CDR3 amino acids: CAWSTDTQYF. The CDR3 DNA is TGTGCCTGGAGTACAGATACGCAGTATTTT.

This clonotype has just one count. V usage is TRBV4-1 and J usage is TRBJ2-5, with TRBD2 identical over 7 bases. The germline V gene has CDR1 MGHRA and CDR2 YSYEKL. V shed 0 bases, J shed 4 bases, and the junction held 11 bases outside the gene matches. The CDR3 sequence is 17 residues long. In DNA form, the CDR3 reads TGCGCCAGCAGCCAAGAGCCGGTAGGCGGGAGAGGAGAGACCCAGTACTTC. This translates into CASSQEPVGGRGETQYF.

The V call is TRBV6-2 or TRBV6-3, the J call TRBJ1-3; D is possibly TRBD1 (5 bases). Looked up from germline, CDR1 is MNHEY and CDR2 is SVGEGT. The CDR3 is 14 amino acids. V lost 8 bases and J 3 bases, leaving 14 bases between the germline ends. CDR3 sequence (DNA): TGTGCCAGCGGGGGAGGGAACCGTGGAAACACCATATATTTT. Encoded protein: CASGGGNRGNTIYF.

This chain joins TRBV7-2 and TRBJ1-1, with a possible D match to TRBD1 (5 bases). This CDR3 has 15 amino acids. The germline V and J ends were trimmed by 5 bases and 3 bases, with 16 bases remaining between them. Germline CDR1 reads SGHTA; CDR2 reads FQGNSA. The chain's CDR3 is CASSPGSRGYTEAFF. DNA of the CDR3: TGTGCCAGCAGCCCAGGGTCCCGGGGTTACACTGAAGCTTTCTTT.

The V and J genes are TRBV4-1 and TRBJ1-1, with unresolved D. Trimming removed 0 bases from V and 0 bases from J, with 11 bases in between. CDR1 and CDR2 (germline): MGHRA, YSYEKL. This CDR3 spans 16 amino acids. DNA of the CDR3: TGCGCCAGCAGCCAAGAATGGCAGATTATGAACACTGAAGCTTTCTTT. Its protein is CASSQEWQIMNTEAFF.

This clonotype was observed a handful of times. The genes are TRBV13 and TRBJ2-3; D not resolved. Germline loops: CDR1 PRHDT, CDR2 FYEKMQ (reference sequence). The CDR3 is made up of 15 amino acids. The V gene lost 5 bases and the J gene lost 2 bases, with 14 bases spanning the gap. This CDR3 is CASSTGPKITDTQYF. CDR3 nucleotide sequence: TGTGCCAGCAGCACTGGCCCAAAAATCACAGATACGCAGTATTTT.

This clonotype was counted many times. The chain links TRBV28 to TRBJ1-2, with TRBD1 matching 10 bases. Germline V CDR1 and CDR2: MDHEN, SYDVKM. After removal of 6 bases from V and 8 bases from J, the junction contained 12 bases not matched to a gene. The CDR3 covers 15 residues. In nucleotides, the CDR3 is TGTGCCAGCAGGCTCCCCCGGGGACAGGGGCAAGGCTACACCTTC. Residues: CASRLPRGQGQGYTF.

With regard to this clonotype: This may be a read error: a much more frequent sequence differs by one nucleotide. The rearrangement links TRBV6-2 or TRBV6-3 to TRBJ2-3; the D gene is possibly TRBD2 (5 bases). CDR3 size: 13 residues. Germline V CDR1 and CDR2: MNHEY, SVGEGT. Trimming pared 6 bases from V and 4 bases from J, leaving 11 bases between. CDR3 in DNA: TGTGCCAGCAGACTAGTCTCCGCAGATACGCAGTATTTT. It yields the protein CASRLVSADTQYF.

The table lists this clonotype with many counts. V usage is TRBV6-5 and J usage is TRBJ1-5; 7 bases agree with TRBD1. V lost 2 bases, J lost 2 bases, and 3 bases stayed unmatched. The CDR3 spans 15 residues. Germline V gene sequence: CDR1 MNHEY, CDR2 SVGAGI. This CDR3 is CASSYAGGGNQPQHF. As DNA, the CDR3 is TGTGCCAGCAGTTACGCAGGGGGTGGCAATCAGCCCCAGCATTTT.